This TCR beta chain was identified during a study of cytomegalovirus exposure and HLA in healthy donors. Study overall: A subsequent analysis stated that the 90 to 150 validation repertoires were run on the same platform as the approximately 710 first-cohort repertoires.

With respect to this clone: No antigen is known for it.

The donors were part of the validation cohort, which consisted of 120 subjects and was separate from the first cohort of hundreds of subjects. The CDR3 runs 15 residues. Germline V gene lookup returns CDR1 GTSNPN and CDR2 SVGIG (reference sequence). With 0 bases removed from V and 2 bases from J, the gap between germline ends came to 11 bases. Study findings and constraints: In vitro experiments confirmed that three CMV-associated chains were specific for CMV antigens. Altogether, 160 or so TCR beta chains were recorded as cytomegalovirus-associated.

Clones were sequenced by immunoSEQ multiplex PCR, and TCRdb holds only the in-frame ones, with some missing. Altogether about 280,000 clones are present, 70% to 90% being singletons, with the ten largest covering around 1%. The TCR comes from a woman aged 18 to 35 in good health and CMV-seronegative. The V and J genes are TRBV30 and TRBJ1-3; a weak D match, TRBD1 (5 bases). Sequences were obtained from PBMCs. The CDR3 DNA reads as TGTGCCTGGAGTGTAGGGGTAGGGGCTGGAAACACCATATATTTT. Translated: CAWSVGVGAGNTIYF.